This T cell receptor beta chain was obtained from a study of T cells in Graves' hyperthyroidism and ophthalmopathy. Per the germline V gene, CDR1 is SQVTM and CDR2 is ANQGSEA. Trimming took 6 bases from V and 3 from J; bases not matched to a gene: 6. The CDR3 length is 14 residues. Study-wide points: Blood held most thyroid clonotypes expanded above 0.001 frequency.

RNA transcripts were the template for amplifying TCR beta CDR3 regions. First-round RT-PCR with HTBI primers amplified the TCR CDR3 region. TCRdb reanalysed the multiplex PCR reads using MiXCR and keeps one entry per CDR3 protein. This table holds roughly 130,000 distinct CDR3 sequences, approximately 20% found once. This clonotype was detected ten times or more. Its target is unknown. The clonotype originates from a woman aged 45 to 65 with Graves' hyperthyroidism that later progressed to Graves' ophthalmopathy. This chain links TRBV29-1 with TRBJ2-5, with TRBD2 identical over 11 bases. The sample was blood. In nucleotides, the CDR3 is TGCAGCGTCCCGACTAGCGGGATTAAAGAGACCCAGTACTTC. It translates to CSVPTSGIKETQYF. Based on the CDR3 plus reference TRBV29-1 and TRBJ2-5, the full variable domain is SAVISQKPSRDICQRGTSLTIQCQVDSQVTMMFWYRQQPGQSLTLIATANQGSEATYESGFVIDKFPISRPNLTFSTLTVSNMSPEDSSIYLCSVPTSGIKETQYFGPGTRLLVL.